This TCR beta chain was retrieved from a study of liver allograft versus peripheral blood T cells. Study-wide background: Peripheral blood of the recipients supplied T cell receptor repertoires that were compared with those in transplanted livers.

Via MiXCR, TCRdb re-called the reads, giving one row per CDR3 protein. Of about 2,800 distinct CDR3 sequences detected, roughly 14% appear once; the ten largest clones hold 40% to 45%. General study results and limits: Reportedly, the T cell receptor repertoires inside liver allografts were not the same as those in peripheral blood.

V shed 1 base and J shed 5 bases, with 13 bases lying between them. Germline CDR1 and CDR2: MNHNY and SVGAGI (reference sequence). This CDR3 spans 15 amino acids. By frequency in the sample, this clonotype is medium-sized. What it binds is unknown. This TCR came from a human patient who had a liver transplant. Part of the T cells may come from the graft donor. This chain links TRBV6-6 with TRBJ2-3; perhaps TRBD1 as D (6 bases). CDR3 residues: CASSYFPSRGDTQYF. CDR3 nucleotides: TGTGCCAGCAGTTACTTCCCTAGCAGGGGAGATACGCAGTATTTT.